This passage covers 17 T cell receptor beta chains from one sample sequenced in a study of T cells in Graves' hyperthyroidism and ophthalmopathy. Amplification of TCR beta CDR3 regions used RNA as the template. Using the HTBI primer set, a first-round RT-PCR was run on the TCR CDR3. TCRdb independently ran MiXCR on the multiplex PCR reads; one entry per CDR3 protein. Seen here are approximately 510,000 distinct CDR3 sequences, 40% to 50% observed once, and the top ten hold roughly 45%. Sequenced material: peripheral blood or thyroid tissue (not recorded which). These receptors were obtained from an adult woman with Graves' disease, either hyperthyroidism or ophthalmopathy (not recorded which).

In this sample, this clonotype turned up many times. This chain uses TRBV20-1 with TRBJ1-1, with 10 bases that match TRBD1. Germline V lookup: CDR1 DFQATT, CDR2 SNEGSKA (reference sequence). V was clipped by 0 bases and J by 3 bases; unmatched bases: 7. The CDR3 has 16 amino acids. CDR3 residues: CSARERQGAGDTEAFF. CDR3 in DNA: TGCAGTGCTAGAGAGAGACAGGGGGCTGGGGACACTGAAGCTTTCTTT.

This clonotype was found a few times. The chain uses TRBV25-1 and TRBJ1-6, with TRBD1 as a possible D gene (6 bases). Looked up from germline, CDR1 is MGHDK and CDR2 is SYGVNS. Trimming took 7 bases from V and 5 from J, leaving 12 bases between them. The CDR3 is 14 amino acids. CDR3 coding DNA: TGTGCCAGCACTCGGGGGGCTAATAATTCACCCCTCCACTTT. This codes for CASTRGANNSPLHF.

The chain links TRBV27 to TRBJ1-5; the D is unclear. Trimming pared 5 bases from V and 6 bases from J, leaving 20 bases between. CDR3 length: 16 residues. Germline V lookup: CDR1 MNHEY, CDR2 SMNVEV (reference sequence). The CDR3 DNA follows: TGTGCCAGCAGTAGTACCCCGGGGTCGGAGGGTCAGCCCCAGCATTTT. Translation: CASSSTPGSEGQPQHF.

This chain joins TRBV10-3 and TRBJ2-7; D is unclear. The CDR3 consists of 12 residues. Germline loops: CDR1 ENHRY, CDR2 SYGVKD. With 7 bases removed from V and 7 bases from J, the gap between germline ends came to 14 bases. DNA of the CDR3: TGTGCCATCACCACAGCGAACAATGAGCAGTACTTC. It specifies CAITTANNEQYF.

The chain couples TRBV7-9 to TRBJ1-1, with no clear D. V was clipped by 4 bases and J by 9 bases, with 9 bases between them. This CDR3 region has 11 residues. Germline assignment: CDR1 SEHNR and CDR2 FQNEAQ (reference sequence). The CDR3 coding sequence is TGTGCCAGCAGCTCAAGACCTCAAGCTTTCTTT. Translated: CASSSRPQAFF.

This clonotype was observed at least ten times. The rearrangement uses TRBV4-1 and TRBJ1-2; D remains ambiguous. From germline, CDR1 is MGHRA and CDR2 YSYEKL. V was trimmed by 0 bases and J by 3 bases, leaving 8 bases between them. This CDR3 has 14 amino acids. The DNA for the CDR3 is TGCGCCAGCAGCCAAGATTTCTGGGACTATGGCTACACCTTC. As protein: CASSQDFWDYGYTF.

V and J are TRBV20-1 and TRBJ1-5; no clear D gene. The length of the CDR3 is 13 residues. The ends were cut back, 5 bases at V and 9 bases at J, with 17 bases in the middle. The V gene's germline CDR1 is DFQATT and CDR2 SNEGSKA (reference sequence). The CDR3: CSASRRVFSPQHF. The CDR3 nucleotides read TGCAGTGCTTCCCGGCGCGTCTTTTCGCCCCAGCATTTT.

This sequence joins TRBV24-1 and TRBJ2-7, with D possibly TRBD1 on 6 matching bases. V was clipped by 4 bases and J by 3 bases, with 15 bases between them. The CDR3 is 15 amino acids. Germline V gene sequence: CDR1 KGHDR, CDR2 SFDVKD. CDR3 loop: CATSEPTGRIYEQYF. In DNA form, the CDR3 reads TGTGCCACCAGTGAGCCAACAGGGCGCATCTACGAGCAGTACTTC.

This clonotype was recorded many times. This chain joins TRBV10-3 and TRBJ1-3; possible D gene TRBD1, 5 bases. The germline V and J ends were trimmed by 7 bases and 3 bases, with 7 bases remaining between them. Germline V gene sequence: CDR1 ENHRY, CDR2 SYGVKD. The CDR3 is 12 amino acids. This CDR3 reads CAITGNGNTIYF. The CDR3, as DNA: TGTGCCATCACAGGGAATGGAAACACCATATATTTT.

The J gene is TRBJ2-5, the V gene TRBV7-6; unclear D gene. The germline V and J ends were trimmed by 7 bases and 5 bases, with 8 bases remaining between them. The CDR3 totals 11 residues. Germline V lookup: CDR1 SGHVS, CDR2 FNYEAQ. CDR3 loop: CASILGETQYF. The CDR3 region has the DNA TGTGCCAGCATTCTTGGGGAGACCCAGTACTTC.

The rearrangement joins TRBV20-1 to TRBJ1-4; D ambiguous. Germline loops: CDR1 DFQATT, CDR2 SNEGSKA (reference sequence). The CDR3 is 13 amino acids. V was shortened by 3 bases and J by 5 bases, with 10 bases between the two germline ends. The DNA of the CDR3 is TGCAGTGCTAGGGAGTACACAAATGAAAAACTGTTTTTT. This sequence encodes CSAREYTNEKLFF.

The chain joins TRBV5-1 to TRBJ1-3; 9 bases fit TRBD1. The germline V gene encodes CDR1 SGHRS and CDR2 YFSETQ. This CDR3 comprises 18 residues. The trim removed 4 bases at V and 1 base at J, leaving 12 bases unmatched. DNA for the CDR3: TGCGCCAGCAGCAGGAGCGGACAGGGGACGAGATCTGGAAACACCATATATTTT. Translated: CASSRSGQGTRSGNTIYF.

The genes are TRBV12-3 or TRBV12-4 and TRBJ1-1; TRBD1 matches 9 bases. Trimming at V came to 10 bases and at J to 3 bases, leaving 9 bases not matched to a gene. This CDR3 comprises 14 residues. CDR3 residues: CANLPGTGYTEAFF. The CDR3 DNA sequence: TGTGCCAACCTCCCCGGGACAGGGTACACTGAAGCTTTCTTT.

V usage is TRBV10-2 and J usage is TRBJ1-1, with D maybe TRBD1 (6 bases). Per the germline V gene, CDR1 is WSHSY and CDR2 is SAAADI. V shed 2 bases and J shed 2 bases, with 12 bases lying between them. This CDR3 comprises 15 residues. The CDR3 here is CASSEVPGVNTEAFF. The CDR3 DNA reads TGCGCCAGCAGTGAGGTTCCAGGGGTAAACACTGAAGCTTTCTTT.

There are many counts of this clonotype. DNA for the CDR3: TGTGCCAGCAGCTTAGGAACCCCGCCCGGGGGCTACACCTTC. Protein sequence: CASSLGTPPGGYTF. The rearrangement uses TRBV7-2 and TRBJ1-2, with D unresolved. V was pared by 1 base and J by 8 bases, with 14 bases between. The CDR3 extends over 14 amino acids. Germline loops: CDR1 SGHTA, CDR2 FQGNSA.

This clonotype has a single count. The chain links TRBV19 to TRBJ2-6; tentatively, D is TRBD2 (7 bases). The ends were cut back, 11 bases at V and 0 bases at J, with 14 bases in the middle. The CDR3 is 15 amino acids. The germline CDR1 and CDR2 sequences are LNHDA and SQIVND (reference sequence). CDR3 in amino acids: CACQGGGSGANVLTF. CDR3 bases: TGTGCCTGCCAGGGAGGGGGCTCTGGGGCCAACGTCCTGACTTTC.

At least ten counts were recorded for this clonotype. V is TRBV12-3 or TRBV12-4 and J is TRBJ1-5; 8 bases map to TRBD1. V trimming: 7 bases; J trimming: 6 bases; junction bases outside the gene matches: 11. The CDR3 length is 15 residues. Written as DNA, the CDR3 is TGTGCCAGCACCCAAGGACAGGGAATTAGTCAGCCCCAGCATTTT. It encodes CASTQGQGISQPQHF.